One sample yielded the 16 T cell receptor beta chains listed below, sequenced in a study of early T cells in non-severe SARS-CoV-2 infection. A single record per CDR3 protein comes from TCRdb applying MiXCR to the 5' RACE reads. The data contain fewer than 85,000 distinct CDR3 sequences, around 12% of them singletons. Sequences were obtained from whole blood. The receptors were sampled from an adult who was a healthcare worker with PCR-confirmed SARS-CoV-2 infection or an uninfected control (not recorded which).

The CDR3 sequence is CASSLSLTDTQYF. The DNA for the CDR3 is TGTGCCAGCAGTTTATCGTTAACAGATACGCAGTATTTT. The chain couples TRBV27 to TRBJ2-3; D ambiguous. CDR1 is MNHEY and CDR2 is SMNVEV in the germline V gene (reference sequence). The CDR3 covers 13 residues. V gave up 0 bases and J gave up 3 bases, with 4 bases separating them.

This clonotype has just a few counts. V is TRBV18 and J is TRBJ2-1, with D possibly being TRBD1 (6 bases). V was clipped by 6 bases and J by 7 bases, with 10 bases between them. Germline V CDR1 and CDR2: KGHSH, LQKENI. The CDR3 is 12 residues long. The CDR3 DNA sequence: TGTGCCAGCTCTCATACAGGGAATGAGCAGTTCTTC. This encodes CASSHTGNEQFF.

This clonotype has a count of ten or more. Because the CDR3's place on the DNA is in doubt, the DNA is left out and the CDR3 is given as listed by TCRdb. The rearrangement uses TRBV12-3 or TRBV12-4 and TRBJ2-5; the table's D call of TRBD1 was not tested on the DNA. The CDR3 sequence runs 14 residues, both termini included. CDR3 sequence reads: CASSTSQGLETQYF.

CDR3 protein: CASSSPGWVSNQPQHF. DNA of the CDR3: TGTGCCAGCAGTAGCCCCGGATGGGTAAGCAATCAGCCCCAGCATTTT. The rearrangement uses TRBV28 and TRBJ1-5; D unresolved. This CDR3 comprises 16 residues. CDR1 and CDR2 from the germline V gene are MDHEN and SYDVKM. V lost 5 bases and J 1 base, leaving 15 bases between the germline ends.

This clonotype was found many times. This chain connects TRBV20-1 to TRBJ2-5; D is perhaps TRBD1 (7 bases). V gave up 5 bases and J gave up 5 bases, with 9 bases separating them. CDR1 DFQATT and CDR2 SNEGSKA come from the germline V gene (reference sequence). CDR3 length: 11 amino acids. CDR3 residues: CSASGGETQYF. CDR3 nucleotides: TGCAGTGCTTCAGGGGGGGAGACCCAGTACTTC.

V is TRBV9 and J is TRBJ2-3, with D possibly being TRBD2 (6 bases). V shed 0 bases and J shed 0 bases, with 8 bases lying between them. The CDR3 length is 15 residues. Germline lookup yields CDR1 SGDLS and CDR2 YYNGEE. The CDR3 region is CASSVVGTSTDTQYF. CDR3 DNA sequence: TGTGCCAGCAGCGTAGTAGGGACTAGCACAGATACGCAGTATTTT. The full variable domain, completed using reference TRBV9 and TRBJ2-3, is DSGVTQTPKHLITATGQRVTLRCSPRSGDLSVYWYQQSLDQGLQFLIQYYNGEERAKGNILERFSAQQFPDLHSELNLSSLELGDSALYFCASSVVGTSTDTQYFGPGTRLTVL.

The chain is built from TRBV6-6 and TRBJ1-5; tentative D call: TRBD1 (5 bases). The germline V gene encodes CDR1 MNHNY and CDR2 SVGAGI (reference sequence). Trimming cost V 2 bases and J 5 bases, with 22 bases left between them. The length of the CDR3 is 18 residues. The DNA for the CDR3 is TGTGCCAGCAGTTACCCCTCTCCCCTTTCACGGGGGGATCAGCCCCAGCATTTT. Its protein product is CASSYPSPLSRGDQPQHF.

This clonotype occurred many times. The CDR3 region is CASSPPPVGDSYEQYF. For the CDR3, the DNA is TGTGCCAGCAGCCCACCGCCGGTGGGGGATTCCTACGAGCAGTACTTC. The rearrangement uses TRBV7-9 and TRBJ2-7, with D perhaps matching TRBD1 or TRBD2 (5 bases each). This CDR3 contains 16 residues. Germline values: CDR1 SEHNR, CDR2 FQNEAQ (reference sequence). The V end lost 5 bases, the J end lost 1 base, and 18 bases lay between the germline ends. Together with reference TRBV7-9 and TRBJ2-7, the CDR3 gives the full variable domain: DTGVSQNPRHKITKRGQNVTFRCDPISEHNRLYWYRQTLGQGPEFLTYFQNEAQLEKSRLLSDRFSAERPKGSFSTLEIQRTEQGDSAMYLCASSPPPVGDSYEQYFGPGTRLTVT.

Only a few counts were recorded for this clonotype. The CDR3 DNA reads as TGTGCCAGCTACAGTGGGCCCTATGGCTACACCTTC. It yields the protein CASYSGPYGYTF. The rearrangement joins TRBV2 to TRBJ1-2; D is unresolved. The CDR3 totals 12 residues. The V gene's germline CDR1 is SNHLY and CDR2 FYNNEI. The ends were cut back, 8 bases at V and 4 bases at J, with 11 bases in the middle.

This clonotype was found many times. The chain is built from TRBV11-2 and TRBJ2-2; a weak D match, TRBD2 (6 bases). This CDR3 is built from 16 residues. Germline-derived CDR1 and CDR2 are SGHAT and FQNNGV. Trimming cost V 4 bases and J 1 base, with 13 bases left between them. CDR3 DNA: TGTGCCAGCAGCTCTGTAGCGGAGCTGAACACCGGGGAGCTGTTTTTT. Translating gives CASSSVAELNTGELFF.

This clonotype appeared many times. V and J are TRBV5-1 and TRBJ2-3, with unresolved D. Germline V lookup: CDR1 SGHRS, CDR2 YFSETQ. Deletions cut 4 bases from V and 2 bases from J, with 5 bases between. This CDR3 is built from 12 residues. The CDR3 region is CASSPFTDTQYF. The CDR3 DNA follows: TGCGCCAGCAGCCCATTCACAGATACGCAGTATTTT.

The gene calls are TRBV3-1 and TRBJ1-4; weak D call: TRBD1 (6 bases). The CDR3 consists of 16 residues. The germline V gene encodes CDR1 LGHDT and CDR2 YNNKEL (reference sequence). Trimming cost V 1 base and J 5 bases, with 14 bases left between them. The CDR3 DNA reads TGTGCCAGCAGCCAAGGGGGGCCGGGCTTCAATGAAAAACTGTTTTTT. Translation: CASSQGGPGFNEKLFF.

The chain combines TRBV5-1 with TRBJ2-3; 7 bases align to TRBD1. V gave up 4 bases and J gave up 9 bases; unmatched junction bases: 14. The CDR3 is 15 amino acids. The germline V gene has CDR1 SGHRS and CDR2 YFSETQ. The CDR3 is CASSPLGQPAETQYF. For the CDR3, the DNA is TGCGCCAGCAGCCCCCTGGGACAGCCGGCGGAGACGCAGTATTTT. Together with reference TRBV5-1 and TRBJ2-3, the CDR3 gives the full variable domain: KAGVTQTPRYLIKTRGQQVTLSCSPISGHRSVSWYQQTPGQGLQFLFEYFSETQRNKGNFPGRFSGRQFSNSRSEMNVSTLELGDSALYLCASSPLGQPAETQYFGPGTRLTVL.

In this sample, this clonotype turned up many times. The chain recombines TRBV27 with TRBJ1-1; no firm D call. The CDR3 spans 15 residues. Germline values: CDR1 MNHEY, CDR2 SMNVEV (reference sequence). V lost 3 bases, J lost 2 bases, and 13 bases lay in between. CDR3 sequence reads: CASSFSSWGNTEAFF. The DNA of the CDR3 is TGTGCCAGCAGTTTCTCCTCTTGGGGAAACACTGAAGCTTTCTTT.

In its sample, this clonotype was seen many times. The chain is built from TRBV12-5 and TRBJ2-2; a possible D gene is TRBD2 (5 bases). The CDR3 extends over 15 amino acids. The germline CDR1 and CDR2 sequences are LGHNT and FRNRAP. Trimming pared 6 bases from V and 2 bases from J, leaving 13 bases between. The CDR3 coding sequence is TGTGCTAGTGGCCGAGGGTCTGTCAACACCGGGGAGCTGTTTTTT. Translating it yields CASGRGSVNTGELFF.

V gene TRBV29-1 combines with J gene TRBJ2-7; perhaps TRBD2 as D (5 bases). V dropped 3 bases and J dropped 3 bases, with 18 bases sitting between them. The CDR3 runs 15 residues. CDR1 and CDR2 from the germline V gene are SQVTM and ANQGSEA. The CDR3 reads CSVDRLAGNYYEQYF. The CDR3 DNA sequence: TGCAGCGTTGACAGGCTAGCTGGTAATTACTACGAGCAGTACTTC.